Below are 27 T cell receptor beta chains sequenced from a single sample in a study of blood T cell repertoires in COVID-19. Using immunoSEQ multiplex PCR, the repertoire was profiled, and TCRdb retains in-frame clones only, with some absent. The sample holds 410,000 or so clones, over 75% seen once. The material sequenced was peripheral blood. Receptors were obtained from a woman in her forties with COVID-19, enrolled during active disease.

This clone appeared a single time. The genes are TRBV19 and TRBJ1-6; no clear D gene. This CDR3 region has 13 residues. Germline-derived CDR1 and CDR2 are LNHDA and SQIVND (reference sequence). V dropped 6 bases and J dropped 7 bases, with 10 bases sitting between them. The CDR3 protein is CASRENSNSPLHF. The CDR3 nucleotides are TGTGCCAGTAGGGAGAATAGCAATTCACCCCTCCACTTT.

The chain employs TRBV2 and TRBJ2-3; TRBD2 matches at 7 bases. Germline values: CDR1 SNHLY, CDR2 FYNNEI. The CDR3 is made up of 14 amino acids. With V trimmed by 6 bases and J by 0 bases, 3 bases remained unmatched. The CDR3, as DNA: TGTGCCAGCAGGGGGGGGGTAAGCACAGATACGCAGTATTTT. Translation gives CASRGGVSTDTQYF.

The chain links TRBV4-3 to TRBJ1-4, with 10 bases fitting TRBD1. From germline, CDR1 is LGHNA and CDR2 YSLEER. Losses at the gene ends were 0 bases for V and 6 bases for J; bases not matched to a gene: 4. This CDR3 spans 16 amino acids. CDR3 amino acids: CASSQDRGTGDEKLFF. The DNA for the CDR3 is TGCGCCAGCAGCCAAGATCGGGGGACAGGGGATGAAAAACTGTTTTTT.

This clone was counted a single time. The V call is TRBV5-1, the J call TRBJ1-1, with 7 bases aligning to TRBD1. Germline assignment: CDR1 SGHRS and CDR2 YFSETQ. The V segment lost 2 bases and the J segment 0 bases; nucleotides outside the gene matches: 7. This CDR3 is 16 amino acids long. The CDR3 sequence is CASSLGTATMNTEAFF. CDR3 bases: TGCGCCAGCAGCTTAGGGACAGCAACGATGAACACTGAAGCTTTCTTT.

The CDR3 DNA reads as TGTGCCAGCAGCCAAGGAATCACCCGCGGGACAGGCTCCTACGAGCAGTACTTC. Translating gives CASSQGITRGTGSYEQYF. The J gene is TRBJ2-7, the V gene TRBV3-1 (or the pseudogene TRBV3-2), with 8 positions matching TRBD1. The CDR3 length is 18 residues. Looked up from germline, CDR1 is LGHDT and CDR2 is YNNKEL (reference sequence). V shed 1 base, J shed 0 bases, and the junction held 11 bases outside the gene matches.

This chain joins TRBV5-6 and TRBJ2-1, with 7 bases that match TRBD2. With V trimmed by 5 bases and J by 4 bases, 9 bases remained unmatched. CDR1 and CDR2 (germline): SGHDT, YYEEEE. The CDR3 is made up of 15 amino acids. In DNA form, the CDR3 reads TGTGCCAGCAGTTCAAGCGGGAAGGCATACAATGAGCAGTTCTTC. Protein sequence: CASSSSGKAYNEQFF.

The V call is TRBV18, the J call TRBJ1-4; possibly TRBD1 for D (5 bases). V was cut by 3 bases and J by 6 bases, with 8 bases left in between. Germline-derived CDR1 and CDR2 are KGHSH and LQKENI. The CDR3 consists of 13 residues. CDR3 amino acids: CASSPRDYEKLFF. In nucleotides, the CDR3 is TGTGCCAGCTCACCGAGGGACTATGAAAAACTGTTTTTT.

The chain is built from TRBV27 and TRBJ1-6, with 7 nucleotides matching TRBD1. Unmatched junction bases numbered 3, after V lost 0 bases and J lost 4 bases. The CDR3 runs 16 residues. Germline CDR1 and CDR2: MNHEY and SMNVEV (reference sequence). The CDR3, as DNA: TGTGCCAGCAGTTTATCAGGGGGCTATTATAATTCACCCCTCCACTTT. Translating it yields CASSLSGGYYNSPLHF.

V gene TRBV6-5 combines with J gene TRBJ1-1; D is uncertain. The V gene lost 5 bases and the J gene lost 5 bases, with 12 bases spanning the gap. Germline V gene data show CDR1 as MNHEY and CDR2 as SVGAGI. This CDR3 has 13 residues. The CDR3 sequence: CASSREVRTEAFF. CDR3 in DNA: TGTGCCAGCAGTCGGGAGGTGAGGACTGAAGCTTTCTTT.

This chain joins TRBV16 and TRBJ1-5; D remains ambiguous. Looked up from germline, CDR1 is KGHSY and CDR2 is FQNENV. The CDR3 length is 14 residues. Trimming pared 0 bases from V and 4 bases from J, leaving 7 bases between. CDR3 residues: CASSQSAGNQPQHF. DNA for the CDR3: TGTGCCAGCAGCCAATCGGCAGGTAATCAGCCCCAGCATTTT.

The chain links TRBV10-1 to TRBJ1-1; D remains unclear. V gave up 3 bases and J gave up 1 base, with 12 bases separating them. Germline V gene sequence: CDR1 WNHNN, CDR2 SYGVQD (reference sequence). The CDR3 loop spans 15 amino acids. The CDR3 DNA reads as TGCGCCAGCAGTGATCTGGAGGGCGCGAACACTGAAGCTTTCTTT. Translation gives CASSDLEGANTEAFF.

The rearrangement uses TRBV15 and TRBJ1-5; 7 bases match TRBD1. The V gene end was trimmed by 6 bases and the J gene end by 1 base; junction bases not matched to a gene: 9. The CDR3 consists of 16 residues. Germline V gives CDR1 LNHNV, CDR2 YYDKDF (reference sequence). For the CDR3, the DNA is TGTGCCACCAGAAAGACAGGGATGGGGAGCAATCAGCCCCAGCATTTT. This sequence encodes CATRKTGMGSNQPQHF.

The chain uses TRBV6-5 and TRBJ2-5, with D unclear. The CDR3 is 14 amino acids. Looked up from germline, CDR1 is MNHEY and CDR2 is SVGAGI. Between the trimmed V and J ends, which lost 5 bases and 0 bases, there was a span of 10 bases. Written as DNA, the CDR3 is TGTGCCAGCAGTCCCACAAAGTACCAAGAGACCCAGTACTTC. Translating it yields CASSPTKYQETQYF.

The gene calls are TRBV27 and TRBJ2-1, with 9 bases that match TRBD1. The CDR3 is made up of 15 amino acids. Unmatched junction bases numbered 8, after V lost 6 bases and J lost 5 bases. Germline V gene data show CDR1 as MNHEY and CDR2 as SMNVEV (reference sequence). CDR3 protein: CASRITGGGDNEQFF. DNA for the CDR3: TGTGCCAGCAGGATCACAGGGGGCGGTGACAATGAGCAGTTCTTC.

With respect to this clone: An end of the junction differs from the germline gene, which may be a read error. The chain employs TRBV7-7 and TRBJ2-1; D might be TRBD2 (6 bases). The germline V gene encodes CDR1 SSHAT and CDR2 FNYEAQ (reference sequence). The CDR3 is 15 residues long. CDR3 protein: CASSSQLASHNEQFF. CDR3 DNA: TGTGCTAGCAGCTCTCAACTAGCCTCACACAATGAGCAGTTCTTC.

This clone was seen only a few times. This chain links TRBV28 with TRBJ1-3, with TRBD1 matching over 8 bases. Trimming cost V 8 bases and J 4 bases; bases outside gene matches: 10. Germline CDR1 MDHEN, CDR2 SYDVKM. This CDR3 has 15 amino acids. The CDR3: CASELTNRGGNTIYF. The CDR3, as DNA: TGTGCCAGCGAATTAACTAACAGGGGGGGAAACACCATATATTTT.

The gene calls are TRBV30 and TRBJ2-3; 8 bases map to TRBD2. Trimming cost V 7 bases and J 4 bases; bases outside gene matches: 10. CDR3 length: 14 amino acids. Germline CDR1 is GTSNPN and CDR2 is SVGIG (reference sequence). For the CDR3, the DNA is TGTGCCTCCCCGGGAGGGCGAGGGGCAGATACGCAGTATTTT. Its translation: CASPGGRGADTQYF.

This chain connects TRBV5-1 to TRBJ1-1; D not resolved. Germline CDR1 is SGHRS and CDR2 is YFSETQ. V lost 9 bases and J 8 bases, leaving 11 bases between the germline ends. CDR3 length: 10 residues. The CDR3 region is CANPGGEAFF. CDR3 DNA sequence: TGCGCCAACCCGGGAGGGGAAGCTTTCTTT.

The J gene is TRBJ1-6, the V gene TRBV28, with 8 bases matching TRBD1. J gave up 0 bases and V 6 bases, and 10 bases lay outside the gene matches. Germline CDR1 MDHEN, CDR2 SYDVKM. CDR3 length equals 18 residues. Here the CDR3 reads CASSRSNRGSSYNSPLHF. The CDR3 DNA sequence: TGTGCCAGCAGCCGCAGCAACAGGGGGAGCTCCTATAATTCACCCCTCCACTTT.

The chain carries TRBV2 and TRBJ2-1; 7 bases are a match to TRBD1. V dropped 6 bases and J dropped 10; count of bases not matched to a gene: 9. The germline CDR1 and CDR2 sequences are SNHLY and FYNNEI. The CDR3 extends over 13 amino acids. The CDR3 reads CASSYIQGREQFF. In DNA form, the CDR3 reads TGTGCCAGCAGCTATATACAGGGGCGAGAGCAGTTCTTC.

This clone was counted a few times. The gene calls are TRBV6-6 and TRBJ1-5; unclear D gene. V was trimmed by 8 bases and J by 3 bases, leaving 14 bases between them. In germline, CDR1 is MNHNY, CDR2 SVGAGI (reference sequence). This CDR3 contains 14 residues. The CDR3 bases are TGTGCCAGCCAATTGGGAGCCTCCAATCAGCCCCAGCATTTT. It codes for CASQLGASNQPQHF.

This chain connects TRBV6-1 to TRBJ2-1, with TRBD1 as a possible D gene (6 bases). The V gene lost 0 bases and the J gene lost 7 bases, with 22 bases spanning the gap. Germline-derived CDR1 and CDR2 are MNHNS and SASEGT. This CDR3 is 18 amino acids long. CDR3 nucleotide sequence: TGTGCCAGCAGTGAAGCTGAAGGGGGAGCATGGTCGCTTAATGAGCAGTTCTTC. It codes for CASSEAEGGAWSLNEQFF.

The gene calls are TRBV6-2 or TRBV6-3 and TRBJ1-1; the D is unclear. The CDR3 length is 14 residues. Trimming took 4 bases from V and 0 from J, leaving 9 bases between them. Germline V gene data show CDR1 as MNHEY and CDR2 as SVGEGT. The CDR3 region is CASSFGILNTEAFF. Here the CDR3 DNA reads TGTGCCAGCAGTTTCGGTATTTTGAACACTGAAGCTTTCTTT.

This rearrangement joins TRBV18 to TRBJ2-3; 9 bases are a match to TRBD2. Losses at the gene ends were 5 bases for V and 6 bases for J; bases not matched to a gene: 9. CDR3 length: 15 amino acids. Germline V lookup: CDR1 KGHSH, CDR2 LQKENI. The CDR3 region is CASSVSGTSSDTQYF. Written as DNA, the CDR3 is TGTGCCAGCTCAGTTTCTGGGACTAGCTCGGATACGCAGTATTTT.

The chain couples TRBV10-3 to TRBJ1-2; TRBD1 might be the D (6 bases). The CDR3 sequence is 15 residues long. V was clipped by 3 bases and J by 5 bases, with 16 bases between them. CDR1 ENHRY and CDR2 SYGVKD come from the germline V gene. The CDR3 here is CAISEGVQGTYGYTF. CDR3 DNA sequence: TGTGCCATCAGTGAAGGAGTGCAGGGGACATATGGCTACACCTTC.

The chain combines TRBV12-3 or TRBV12-4 with TRBJ1-2, with 7 nucleotides matching TRBD1. This CDR3 contains 13 residues. V lost 5 bases, J lost 6 bases, and 6 bases stayed unmatched. CDR3 loop: CASSPDRADGYTF. The CDR3 DNA sequence: TGTGCCAGCAGTCCCGACAGGGCGGATGGCTACACCTTC.

The chain is built from TRBV4-3 and TRBJ2-7, with D possibly matching TRBD1 (6 bases). Looked up from germline, CDR1 is LGHNA and CDR2 is YSLEER. The length of the CDR3 is 15 residues. V lost 2 bases and J 2 bases, leaving 13 bases between the germline ends. CDR3 sequence reads: CASSQIGTTAYEQYF. The CDR3 DNA reads as TGCGCCAGCAGCCAAATCGGGACAACCGCCTACGAGCAGTACTTC.